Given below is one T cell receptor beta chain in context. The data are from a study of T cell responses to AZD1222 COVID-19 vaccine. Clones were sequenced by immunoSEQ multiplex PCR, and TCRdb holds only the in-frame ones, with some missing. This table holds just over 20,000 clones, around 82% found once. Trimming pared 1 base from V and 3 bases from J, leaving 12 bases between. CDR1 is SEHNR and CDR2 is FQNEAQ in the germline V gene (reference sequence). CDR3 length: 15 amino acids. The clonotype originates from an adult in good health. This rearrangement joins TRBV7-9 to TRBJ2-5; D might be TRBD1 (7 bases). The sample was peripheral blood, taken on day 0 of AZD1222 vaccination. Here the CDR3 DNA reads TGTGCCAGCAGCTTAGTGTCCAGGGGGGAAGAGACCCAGTACTTC. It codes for CASSLVSRGEETQYF.